The sequence of this T cell receptor (beta chain) was determined in a study of cytomegalovirus exposure and HLA in healthy donors. PCR was performed using 60 Vbeta and 13 Jbeta primers. The method was immunoSEQ multiplex PCR; TCRdb's version includes in-frame clones alone and lacks a portion of them. This repertoire shows over 85,000 clones, approximately 80% found once; its top ten account for roughly 9.3%. V shed 7 bases and J shed 4 bases, with 14 bases lying between them. The germline gives CDR1 SGHVS, CDR2 FQNEAQ. The CDR3 is made up of 14 amino acids. This clone came up a few times. The V call is TRBV7-8, the J call TRBJ2-1; D possibly corresponds to TRBD2 (6 bases). The clonotype comes from a male donor in good health and CMV-seropositive. Sample: PBMCs. The CDR3 region has the DNA TGTGCCAGCACCCCAGTGGGACTTTACAATGAGCAGTTCTTC. It translates to CASTPVGLYNEQFF.